The next 23 T cell receptor beta chains were all read from a single sample in a study of T cells in tumors after PD-1 blockade. Assay: immunoSEQ multiplex PCR; the TCRdb copy retains only in-frame clones and omits some. The profile shows about 47,000 clones, 75% to 85% of them singletons. The sequencing here drew on PBMCs, taken before anti-PD-1 treatment. All receptors come from a human donor with basal cell carcinoma.

CDR3 loop: CASTSGIEETQYF. The CDR3 DNA sequence: TGTGCCAGCACCTCCGGTATCGAAGAGACCCAGTACTTC. J is TRBJ2-5 and V is TRBV28, with unresolved D. Germline assignment: CDR1 MDHEN and CDR2 SYDVKM. V was clipped by 7 bases and J by 3 bases, with 12 bases between them. The CDR3 length is 13 residues.

The CDR3 reads CASADTYNSPLHF. The CDR3 DNA is TGCGCCAGCGCCGACACGTATAATTCACCCCTCCACTTT. The chain uses TRBV5-1 and TRBJ1-6; D gene uncertain. The CDR3 has 13 amino acids. V was cut by 7 bases and J by 4 bases, with 9 bases left in between. Germline V gene lookup returns CDR1 SGHRS and CDR2 YFSETQ.

The chain carries TRBV4-1 and TRBJ1-1; unclear D gene. Trimming left V 4 bases short and J 0 bases short, with 6 bases between. Germline CDR1 is MGHRA and CDR2 is YSYEKL. This CDR3 contains 13 residues. The CDR3 region has the DNA TGCGCCAGCAGCCTAGGATTGAACACTGAAGCTTTCTTT. As protein: CASSLGLNTEAFF.

This clone was seen once. The chain is built from TRBV28 and TRBJ1-5; tentatively, D is TRBD1 (6 bases). V lost 5 bases to trimming and J lost 5 bases, with 13 bases between them. Germline V gene data show CDR1 as MDHEN and CDR2 as SYDVKM. The CDR3 covers 14 residues. The CDR3 loop is CASSQGQKHQPQHF. The CDR3 DNA sequence: TGTGCCAGCAGTCAGGGACAAAAACATCAGCCCCAGCATTTT.

The chain combines TRBV27 with TRBJ2-2; tentatively, D is TRBD1 or TRBD2 (5 bases each). Germline loops: CDR1 MNHEY, CDR2 SMNVEV (reference sequence). V dropped 5 bases and J dropped 6 bases, with 19 bases sitting between them. The CDR3 consists of 16 residues. CDR3 nucleotide sequence: TGTGCCAGCAGTCCGCCGCCTGGGAGAGGGGCCGGGGAGCTGTTTTTT. This sequence encodes CASSPPPGRGAGELFF.

This chain links TRBV2 with TRBJ2-5, with 8 bases lining up with TRBD1. J was trimmed by 5 bases and V by 6 bases; bases with no gene match: 5. Germline V lookup: CDR1 SNHLY, CDR2 FYNNEI. CDR3 length: 13 residues. The CDR3 loop reads CASSRGRGETQYF. For the CDR3, the DNA is TGTGCCAGCAGCAGGGGGCGCGGGGAGACCCAGTACTTC.

The genes are TRBV5-6 and TRBJ1-2, with D hard to call. The germline CDR1 and CDR2 sequences are SGHDT and YYEEEE. V was cut by 0 bases and J by 7 bases, with 13 bases left in between. This CDR3 has 14 residues. The DNA of the CDR3 is TGTGCCAGCAGCTTGGGGGAGTCTGGTGGTGGCTACACCTTC. Amino acid sequence: CASSLGESGGGYTF.

The chain has TRBV3-1 (or the pseudogene TRBV3-2) and TRBJ2-2; 10 positions match TRBD2. V shed 0 bases and J 7 bases; nucleotides not matched to a gene: 5. Germline CDR1 and CDR2: LGHDT and YNNKEL (reference sequence). The CDR3 length is 16 residues. CDR3 nucleotides: TGTGCCAGCAGCCAAGATCTAGCGGGAGATTACGGGGAGCTGTTTTTT. It translates to CASSQDLAGDYGELFF.

V and J are TRBV19 and TRBJ2-1; 7 bases align to TRBD1. V dropped 3 bases and J dropped 10; count of bases not matched to a gene: 6. Germline V gives CDR1 LNHDA, CDR2 SQIVND (reference sequence). CDR3 length equals 13 residues. The CDR3 reads CASSILTGMEQFF. As DNA, the CDR3 is TGTGCCAGTAGTATCCTGACAGGGATGGAGCAGTTCTTC.

The rearrangement joins TRBV5-4 to TRBJ2-3, with 9 bases matching TRBD2. Unmatched junction bases numbered 5, after V lost 4 bases and J lost 5 bases. Germline V CDR1 and CDR2: SGHNT, YYREEE (reference sequence). The CDR3 sequence is 14 residues long. The CDR3 DNA sequence: TGTGCCAGCAGCCTGCGGGGGGGACAAGATACGCAGTATTTT. It is translated as CASSLRGGQDTQYF.

This clone was seen a few times. V and J are TRBV2 and TRBJ2-3; D is ambiguous. V lost 4 bases and J lost 4, with 6 bases in between. CDR3 length equals 12 residues. CDR1 and CDR2 (germline): SNHLY, FYNNEI. DNA for the CDR3: TGTGCCAGCAGTGGAGGTTCAGATACGCAGTATTTT. Translating gives CASSGGSDTQYF.

This clone is classed as medium-sized. The chain recombines TRBV30 with TRBJ2-7; no definite D call. CDR3 length: 12 amino acids. Germline CDR1 and CDR2: GTSNPN and SVGIG (reference sequence). V was pared by 0 bases and J by 3 bases, with 6 bases between. This CDR3 is CAWSVESYEQYF. The CDR3, as DNA: TGTGCCTGGAGTGTAGAAAGCTACGAGCAGTACTTC.

This clone appeared a single time. J is TRBJ1-1 and V is TRBV6-6; D call uncertain. Trimming took off 4 bases at V and 11 bases at J, with 14 bases between the two ends. The CDR3 sequence is 12 residues long. CDR1 and CDR2 (germline): MNHNY, SVGAGI (reference sequence). CDR3 coding DNA: TGTGCCAGCAGTTCCCCCGCCTTGGATGCTTTCTTT. Amino acids: CASSSPALDAFF.

The V call is TRBV4-1, the J call TRBJ2-5; D perhaps matches TRBD1 (5 bases). CDR1 and CDR2 (germline): MGHRA, YSYEKL. This CDR3 region has 14 residues. V was pared by 3 bases and J by 5 bases, with 13 bases between. CDR3 DNA sequence: TGCGCCAGCAGCCAGGTCCAGGGCGGCGAGACCCAGTACTTC. It translates to CASSQVQGGETQYF.

This rearrangement joins TRBV4-1 to TRBJ2-7; 12 positions agree with TRBD2. This CDR3 is built from 15 residues. Germline V gives CDR1 MGHRA, CDR2 YSYEKL. Trimming at V came to 6 bases and at J to 2 bases, leaving 5 bases not matched to a gene. This CDR3 is CASRRTSGVPYEQYF. DNA for the CDR3: TGCGCCAGCAGGCGGACTAGCGGGGTACCCTACGAGCAGTACTTC.

The J gene is TRBJ2-6, the V gene TRBV4-1; D is perhaps TRBD1 (6 bases). The CDR3 loop spans 20 amino acids. Germline CDR1 MGHRA, CDR2 YSYEKL. Between the trimmed V and J ends, which lost 4 bases and 0 bases, there was a span of 22 bases. The CDR3 sequence is CASSLLQLTGTYSGANVLTF. The CDR3 DNA follows: TGCGCCAGCAGCCTTCTTCAACTGACAGGTACTTACTCTGGGGCCAACGTCCTGACTTTC.

The chain couples TRBV6-1 to TRBJ1-6; 7 bases agree with TRBD1. CDR1 is MNHNS and CDR2 is SASEGT in the germline V gene. Trimming at V came to 2 bases and at J to 0 bases, leaving 4 bases not matched to a gene. The CDR3 totals 17 residues. CDR3 sequence (DNA): TGTGCCAGCAGTGAAAGGGGGCAGCTCTCCTATAATTCACCCCTCCACTTT. Amino acids: CASSERGQLSYNSPLHF.

In its sample, this clone was seen once. The chain has TRBV7-6 and TRBJ2-3; D gene unclear. Deletions cut 3 bases from V and 5 bases from J, with 9 bases between. The CDR3 runs 13 residues. Germline lookup yields CDR1 SGHVS and CDR2 FNYEAQ. The CDR3 region is CASSFTSVDTQYF. The CDR3 DNA is TGTGCCAGCAGCTTCACGTCGGTAGATACGCAGTATTTT.

The chain combines TRBV7-9 with TRBJ1-1; the D is unclear. CDR3 length: 13 residues. The V and J ends lost 2 bases and 10 bases respectively, with 14 bases between them. Germline loops: CDR1 SEHNR, CDR2 FQNEAQ (reference sequence). The CDR3 region is CASSLLRAPRAFF. The CDR3 nucleotides read TGTGCCAGCAGCTTATTAAGAGCTCCGCGAGCTTTCTTT.

In this sample, this clone turned up a few times. The J gene is TRBJ2-3, the V gene TRBV7-3, with no clear D. Germline CDR1 and CDR2: SGHTA and FQGTGA. CDR3 size: 13 residues. Trimming cost V 2 bases and J 0 bases, with 3 bases left between them. This CDR3 is CASSLGSTDTQYF. CDR3 in DNA: TGTGCCAGCAGCTTAGGAAGCACAGATACGCAGTATTTT.

The chain recombines TRBV28 with TRBJ1-2; 7 nucleotides line up with TRBD1. The V and J ends lost 5 bases and 4 bases, in that order; junction bases with no gene match: 10. The V gene's germline CDR1 is MDHEN and CDR2 SYDVKM. The CDR3 runs 15 residues. CDR3: CASSLGVGGIYGYTF. As DNA, the CDR3 is TGTGCCAGCAGTCTGGGTGTAGGGGGCATCTATGGCTACACCTTC.

The CDR3 sequence is CASSSQSNSNQPQHF. In DNA form, the CDR3 reads TGTGCCAGCAGCTCCCAGTCGAATAGCAATCAGCCCCAGCATTTT. V gene TRBV28 combines with J gene TRBJ1-5; no definite D call. The CDR3 has 15 amino acids. V dropped 6 bases and J dropped 0 bases, with 12 bases sitting between them. CDR1 and CDR2 (germline): MDHEN, SYDVKM.

The sample holds a few counts of this clone. The chain joins TRBV5-8 to TRBJ2-3; unclear D gene. Trimming removed 0 bases at V and 5 bases at J, with 16 bases between. The CDR3 is made up of 16 amino acids. CDR1 and CDR2 (germline): SGHTS, YDEGEE. CDR3 coding DNA: TGTGCCAGCAGCTTGGAGCTGGGCTCATTAAGAGATACGCAGTATTTT. It encodes CASSLELGSLRDTQYF. Full variable domain (missing parts from reference TRBV5-8 and TRBJ2-3): EAGVTQSPTHLIKTRGQQATLRCSPISGHTSVYWYQQALGLGLQFLLWYDEGEERNRGNFPPRFSGRQFPNYSSELNVNALELEDSALYLCASSLELGSLRDTQYFGPGTRLTVL.